The clone carrying this T cell receptor beta chain has a count of ten or more. What it binds is not known. This sample was taken from a study of spatial heterogeneity in lung cancer. As to time point: sample taken at primary tumor resection. The donor group consisted of under 95 patients who had untreated, early-stage non-small cell lung cancer. Findings and limits, study-wide: Mutation counts in tumors were tracked by counts of expanded intratumoral alpha and beta TCRs.

A distinct unique molecular identifier was carried by each TCR cDNA molecule. TCRdb reprocessed the 5' RACE reads with MiXCR, giving one entry per CDR3 protein. In the table there are 2,500 to 3,500 distinct CDR3 sequences, roughly 5.7% of which are singletons. Between the trimmed V and J ends, which lost 4 bases and 3 bases, there was a span of 16 bases. Germline assignment: CDR1 SGHAT and CDR2 FQNNGV. The CDR3 runs 15 residues. The starting material was lung tumor tissue, obtained at surgery. The chain links TRBV11-2 to TRBJ2-7; D unclear. The source of this sequence is a male donor with early-stage non-small cell lung cancer. This CDR3 is CASSSSMGISYEQYF. The CDR3 DNA is TGTGCCAGCAGCTCCTCTATGGGGATCAGCTACGAGCAGTACTTC.